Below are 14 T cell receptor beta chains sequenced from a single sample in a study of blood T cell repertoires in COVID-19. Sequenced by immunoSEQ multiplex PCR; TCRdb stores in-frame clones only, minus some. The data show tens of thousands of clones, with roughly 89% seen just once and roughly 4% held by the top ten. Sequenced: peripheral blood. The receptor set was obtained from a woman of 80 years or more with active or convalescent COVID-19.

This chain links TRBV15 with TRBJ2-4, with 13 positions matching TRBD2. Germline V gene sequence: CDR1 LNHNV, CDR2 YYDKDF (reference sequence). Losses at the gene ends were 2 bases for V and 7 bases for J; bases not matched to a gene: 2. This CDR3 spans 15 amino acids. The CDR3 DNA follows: TGTGCCACCAGCAGAACTAGCGGGAGGGAGAACATTCAGTACTTC. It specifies CATSRTSGRENIQYF.

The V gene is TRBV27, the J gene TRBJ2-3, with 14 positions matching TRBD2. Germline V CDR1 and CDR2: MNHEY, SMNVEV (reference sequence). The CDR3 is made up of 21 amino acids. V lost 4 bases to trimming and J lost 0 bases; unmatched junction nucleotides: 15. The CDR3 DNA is TGTGCCAGCAGTTATTCCTACCCGGGACTAGCGGGAGAGTGGAGCACAGATACGCAGTATTTT. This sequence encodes CASSYSYPGLAGEWSTDTQYF.

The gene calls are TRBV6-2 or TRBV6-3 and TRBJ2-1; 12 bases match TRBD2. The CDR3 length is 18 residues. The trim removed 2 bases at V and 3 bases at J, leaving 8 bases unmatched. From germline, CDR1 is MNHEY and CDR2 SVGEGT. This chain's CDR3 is CASSYASGRAYGYNEQFF. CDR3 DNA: TGTGCCAGCAGTTACGCTAGCGGGAGGGCCTATGGCTACAATGAGCAGTTCTTC.

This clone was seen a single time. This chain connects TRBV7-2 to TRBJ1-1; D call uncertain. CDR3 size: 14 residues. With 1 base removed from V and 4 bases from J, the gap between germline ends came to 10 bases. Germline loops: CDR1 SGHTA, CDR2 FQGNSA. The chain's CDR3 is CASSLGSRPTEAFF. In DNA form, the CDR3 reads TGTGCCAGCAGCTTAGGGAGCCGGCCCACTGAAGCTTTCTTT.

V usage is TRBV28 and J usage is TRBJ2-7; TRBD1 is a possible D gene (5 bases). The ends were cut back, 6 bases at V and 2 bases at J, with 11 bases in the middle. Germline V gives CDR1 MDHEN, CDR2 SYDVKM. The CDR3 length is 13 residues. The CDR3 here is CASRPPGTYEQYF. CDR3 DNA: TGTGCCAGCAGGCCTCCAGGGACCTACGAGCAGTACTTC.

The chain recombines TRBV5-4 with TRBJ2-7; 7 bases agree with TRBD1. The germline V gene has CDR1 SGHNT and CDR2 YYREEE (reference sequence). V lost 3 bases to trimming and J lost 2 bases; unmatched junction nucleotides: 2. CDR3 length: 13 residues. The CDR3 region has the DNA TGTGCCAGCAGCTCGGGACAGACCTACGAGCAGTACTTC. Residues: CASSSGQTYEQYF. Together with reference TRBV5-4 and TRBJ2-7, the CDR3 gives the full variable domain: ETGVTQSPTHLIKTRGQQVTLRCSSQSGHNTVSWYQQALGQGPQFIFQYYREEENGRGNFPPRFSGLQFPNYSSELNVNALELDDSALYLCASSSGQTYEQYFGPGTRLTVT.

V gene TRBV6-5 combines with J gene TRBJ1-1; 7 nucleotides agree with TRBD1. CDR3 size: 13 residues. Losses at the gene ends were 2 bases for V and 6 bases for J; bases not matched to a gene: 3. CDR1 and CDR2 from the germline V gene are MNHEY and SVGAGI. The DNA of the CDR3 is TGTGCCAGCAGTTACGATACAGGGGCTGAAGCTTTCTTT. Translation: CASSYDTGAEAFF.

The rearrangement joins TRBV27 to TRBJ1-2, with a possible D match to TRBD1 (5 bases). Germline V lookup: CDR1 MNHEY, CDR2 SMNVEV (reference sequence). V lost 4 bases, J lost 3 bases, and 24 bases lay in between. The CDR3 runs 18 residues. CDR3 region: CASSSYPTQGPFYYGYTF. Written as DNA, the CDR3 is TGTGCCAGCAGTTCCTACCCGACCCAGGGTCCGTTTTACTATGGCTACACCTTC.

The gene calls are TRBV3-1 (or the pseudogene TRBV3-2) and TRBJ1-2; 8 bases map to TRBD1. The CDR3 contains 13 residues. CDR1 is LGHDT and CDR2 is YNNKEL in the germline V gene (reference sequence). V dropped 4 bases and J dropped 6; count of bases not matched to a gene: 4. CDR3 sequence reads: CASSRRTGNGYTF. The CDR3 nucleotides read TGTGCCAGCAGCCGCCGGACAGGGAATGGCTACACCTTC.

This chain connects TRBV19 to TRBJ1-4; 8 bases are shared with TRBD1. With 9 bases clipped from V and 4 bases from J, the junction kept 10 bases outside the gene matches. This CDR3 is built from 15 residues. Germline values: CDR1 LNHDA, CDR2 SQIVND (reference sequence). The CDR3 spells CASKKAGGGNEKLFF. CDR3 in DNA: TGTGCCAGCAAGAAAGCAGGGGGCGGTAATGAAAAACTGTTTTTT.

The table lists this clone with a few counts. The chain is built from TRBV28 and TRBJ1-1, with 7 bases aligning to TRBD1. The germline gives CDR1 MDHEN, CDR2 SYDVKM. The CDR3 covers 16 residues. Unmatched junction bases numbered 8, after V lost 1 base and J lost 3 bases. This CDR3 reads CASSLSGQGGDTEAFF. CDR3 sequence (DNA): TGTGCCAGCAGTTTATCGGGCCAGGGGGGTGACACTGAAGCTTTCTTT.

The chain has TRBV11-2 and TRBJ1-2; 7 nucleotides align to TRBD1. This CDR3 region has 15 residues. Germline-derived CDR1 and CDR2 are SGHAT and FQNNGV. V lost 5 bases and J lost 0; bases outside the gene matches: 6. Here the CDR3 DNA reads TGTGCCAGCAGCCCTCGGACAGGAACTAACTATGGCTACACCTTC. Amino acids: CASSPRTGTNYGYTF.

CDR3 sequence reads: CASSMNSYEQYF. The CDR3 DNA is TGTGCCAGTAGTATGAACAGCTACGAGCAGTACTTC. The chain uses TRBV19 and TRBJ2-7, with unresolved D. Trimming took 3 bases from V and 3 from J, leaving 6 bases between them. Germline loops: CDR1 LNHDA, CDR2 SQIVND (reference sequence). The length of the CDR3 is 12 residues.

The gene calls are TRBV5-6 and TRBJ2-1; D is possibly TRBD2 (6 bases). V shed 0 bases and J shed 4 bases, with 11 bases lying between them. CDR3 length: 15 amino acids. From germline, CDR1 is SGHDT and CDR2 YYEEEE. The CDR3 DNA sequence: TGTGCCAGCAGCTTGGCCTTAGCGGATTACAATGAGCAGTTCTTC. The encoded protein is CASSLALADYNEQFF.